This entry features one T cell receptor (beta chain) sequence. This clone's antigen is unknown. Per-nucleotide qualities are absent, and no much larger clonotype sits a single base away. The donors were healthy, HIV-negative adults who had no recently reported acute infections or vaccinations. All donors were Caucasian adults living in Nashville, Tennessee, USA. CD4+ T cells were enriched by magnetic negative selection, after which naive cells were positively selected on CD45RA and the negative fraction was taken as the memory subset. After blood collection by leukapheresis, PBMCs were isolated using Ficoll-Histopaque density gradient centrifugation and then cryopreserved in the vapor phase of liquid nitrogen. Analytical flow cytometry was used to check the purity and quantity of every magnetically sorted T cell population. Genomic DNA was isolated from each sorted fraction and quantified by UV absorbance on a Nanodrop 2000c.

This entry comes from a study of shared clonotypes between healthy human individuals (TCRdb year 2020). At the level of the whole study: A few men and a couple of women, aged 18 to 49 years, made up the cohort. For each donor, three plates each were used for CD4 naive and CD4 memory, two plates were used for CD8 naive, and one plate was used for CD8 memory. The study deeply sequenced blood TCR repertoires of about five healthy adults to estimate repertoire size and the extent of clonotype sharing between individuals. Libraries were prepared and TCR repertoires were sequenced by different laboratories using diverse techniques, in order to increase sequencing depth and limit assay-specific biases. Per donor, leukapheresis produced somewhere between about 0.9 and 9 billion PBMCs.

Including the terminal cysteine and phenylalanine, the CDR3 comprises 12 residues. The CDR3 DNA has 36 bases and is translated from base 1. CDR1 and CDR2 are read off the germline V gene (reference sequence) as GTSNPN and SVGIG. V and J are truncated by 5 bases and 9 bases respectively, leaving an intervening sequence of 13 bases. TCR CDR3 regions were amplified from genomic DNA by multiplex PCR using the deep immunoSEQ assay. Extracted genomic DNA from each cell subset was spread evenly across all wells of several immunoSEQ 96-well plates, with each plate serving as a replicate. For sorted subsets, each replicate PCR was loaded with approximately 200 ng genomic DNA, equivalent to about 33,000 T cell genomes. The purified libraries were quantified using a Qubit 3.0 fluorometer, sized with a Bioanalyzer 2100, and then quantified again using the KAPA Library Quantification kit. Every immunoSEQ 96-well plate was sequenced on a separate single-read 150-cycle Illumina NextSeq 550 flow cell. The authors processed their data as follows. Because the immunoSEQ output included only junctional sequences and no quality scores, the filtering could not be the same as the filtering used for full-length reads. To assign V/J genes and CDR3, sequences were annotated against IMGT germline references using PyIR, a Python wrapper for IgBLAST v1.9. Reads were removed for weak V/J assignments (E-value above 1e-6), missing CDR3, stop codons, out-of-frame junctions, or ambiguous translated residues. A V3J clonotype was defined by an identical inferred V gene, J gene, and CDR3 amino acid sequence. The percentage overlap between two repertoires was calculated by dividing the number of shared unique clonotypes by the size of the smaller repertoire. Richness of each repertoire was evaluated using RTK rarefaction, the Chao1 estimator, and Recon v2.1 estimates of unobserved clonotypes. OLGA was used to compute generation probabilities for all TCRbeta clonotypes that the gDNA method yielded from four donors. TCRdb re-hosts the immuneACCESS table, in-frame sequences only. Its copies lack some clones; in the studies checked, an unresolved V gene accounts for under half of them, and the cause for the rest is not known. V, J and clone size are those of that table, while D and trimming were read from the DNA. The sample table shows approximately 1.5 million clones, and approximately 98.5% are seen once. Of the sample, approximately 0.4% falls within the top ten clones.

The paper as a whole reports these results and caveats: Even with the large sequencing depth, rarefaction of the sorted-subset datasets indicated that sequencing was incomplete. Sampling was restricted to blood, and TCR repertoires in tissue are likely to differ from TCR repertoires in blood. Pairwise subsampling led to the expectation that sequencing depth would affect the degree of clonotype sharing among donors. Because the study included only a small number of donors, the genetic and exposure-history diversity represented was limited. Compared with non-shared clonotypes, clonotypes shared by all four sorted-subset donors had higher generation probabilities. When four donors were compared, the shared fraction of clonotypes was around 5% for naive CD4, roughly 3.4% for naive CD8, about 2.4% for memory CD4, and around 0.4% for memory CD8. Larger estimated clonotype richness was generally found for naive subsets than for memory subsets.

This TCR was sampled from a man aged 25-45 years in good health. The V and J genes are TRBV30 and TRBJ2-2; the D gene is perhaps TRBD2, from 5 matching bases. Sequencing input: naive CD4+ T cells sorted from blood. The cell subset or site label, read with the paper, signifies: CD45RA+ positively selected. CDR3 reads: CAWSGSFWELFF. The sequenced DNA: TGTGCCTGGTCTGGGAGTTTCTGGGAGCTGTTTTTT.